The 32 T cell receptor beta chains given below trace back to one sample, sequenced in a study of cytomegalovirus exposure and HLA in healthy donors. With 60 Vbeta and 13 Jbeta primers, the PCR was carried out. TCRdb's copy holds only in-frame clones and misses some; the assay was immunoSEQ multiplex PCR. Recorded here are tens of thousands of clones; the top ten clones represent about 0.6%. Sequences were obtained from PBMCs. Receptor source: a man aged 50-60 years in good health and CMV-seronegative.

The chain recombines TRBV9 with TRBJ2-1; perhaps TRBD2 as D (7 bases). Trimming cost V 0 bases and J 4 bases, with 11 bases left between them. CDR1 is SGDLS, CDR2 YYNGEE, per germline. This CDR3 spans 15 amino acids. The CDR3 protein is CASSVVGGTYNEQFF. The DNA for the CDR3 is TGTGCCAGCAGCGTAGTCGGGGGGACATACAATGAGCAGTTCTTC.

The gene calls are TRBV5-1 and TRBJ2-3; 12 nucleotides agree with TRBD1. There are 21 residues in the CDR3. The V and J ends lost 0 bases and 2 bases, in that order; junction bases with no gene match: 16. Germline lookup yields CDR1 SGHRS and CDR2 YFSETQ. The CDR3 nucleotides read TGCGCCAGCAGCTTGGGGGACAGGGGGCCTTACCTTACTTCTAACACAGATACGCAGTATTTT. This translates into CASSLGDRGPYLTSNTDTQYF.

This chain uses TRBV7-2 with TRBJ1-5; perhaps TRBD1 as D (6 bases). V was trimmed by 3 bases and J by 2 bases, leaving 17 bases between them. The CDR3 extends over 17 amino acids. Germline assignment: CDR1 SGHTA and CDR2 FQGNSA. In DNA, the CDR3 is TGTGCCAGCAGCTTGGTTGCGGGGGCGGCAGGCAATCAGCCCCAGCATTTT. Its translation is CASSLVAGAAGNQPQHF.

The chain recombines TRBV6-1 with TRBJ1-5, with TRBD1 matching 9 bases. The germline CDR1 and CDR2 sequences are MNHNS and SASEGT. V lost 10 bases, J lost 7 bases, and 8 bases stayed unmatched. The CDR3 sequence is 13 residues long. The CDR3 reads CATTQGAEQPQHF. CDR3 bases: TGTGCCACGACACAGGGGGCAGAACAGCCCCAGCATTTT.

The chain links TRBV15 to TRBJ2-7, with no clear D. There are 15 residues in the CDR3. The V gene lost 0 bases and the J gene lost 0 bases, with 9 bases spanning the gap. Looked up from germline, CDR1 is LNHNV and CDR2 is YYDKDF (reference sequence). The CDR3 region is CATSRDLLGSYEQYF. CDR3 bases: TGTGCCACCAGCAGAGACCTTCTAGGCTCCTACGAGCAGTACTTC. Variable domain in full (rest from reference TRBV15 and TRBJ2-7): DAMVIQNPRYQVTQFGKPVTLSCSQTLNHNVMYWYQQKSSQAPKLLFHYYDKDFNNEADTPDNFQSRRPNTSFCFLDIRSPGLGDTAMYLCATSRDLLGSYEQYFGPGTRLTVT.

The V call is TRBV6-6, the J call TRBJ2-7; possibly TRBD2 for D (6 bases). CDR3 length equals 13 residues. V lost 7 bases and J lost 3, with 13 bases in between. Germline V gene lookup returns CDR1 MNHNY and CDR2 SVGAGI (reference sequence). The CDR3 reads CASTPPGGYEQYF. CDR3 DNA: TGTGCCAGCACCCCACCCGGGGGCTACGAGCAGTACTTC.

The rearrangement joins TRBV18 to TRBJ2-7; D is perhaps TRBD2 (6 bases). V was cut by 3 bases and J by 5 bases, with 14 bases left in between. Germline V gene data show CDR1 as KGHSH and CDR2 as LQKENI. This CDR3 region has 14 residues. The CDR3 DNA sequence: TGTGCCAGCTCACCGCCTTCTAGCGCCCACGAGCAGTACTTC. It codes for CASSPPSSAHEQYF.

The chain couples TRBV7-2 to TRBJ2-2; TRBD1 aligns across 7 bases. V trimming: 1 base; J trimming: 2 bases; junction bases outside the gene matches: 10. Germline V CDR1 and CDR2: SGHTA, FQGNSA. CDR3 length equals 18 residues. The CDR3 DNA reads TGTGCCAGCAGCTTAGGGCGACAGGGCCCACTAAACACCGGGGAGCTGTTTTTT. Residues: CASSLGRQGPLNTGELFF.

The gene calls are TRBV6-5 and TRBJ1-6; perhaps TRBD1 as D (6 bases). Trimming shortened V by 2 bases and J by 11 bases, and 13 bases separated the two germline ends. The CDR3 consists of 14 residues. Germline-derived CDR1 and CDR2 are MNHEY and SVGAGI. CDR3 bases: TGTGCCAGCAGTTACGAGGGAGGGGGAACACCCCTCCACTTT. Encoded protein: CASSYEGGGTPLHF.

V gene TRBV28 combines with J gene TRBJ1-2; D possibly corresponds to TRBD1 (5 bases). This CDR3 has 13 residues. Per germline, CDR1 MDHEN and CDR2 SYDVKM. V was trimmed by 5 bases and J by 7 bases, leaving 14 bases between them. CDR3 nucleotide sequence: TGTGCCAGCAGTCACGACAGAACGATTGGCTACACCTTC. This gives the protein CASSHDRTIGYTF.

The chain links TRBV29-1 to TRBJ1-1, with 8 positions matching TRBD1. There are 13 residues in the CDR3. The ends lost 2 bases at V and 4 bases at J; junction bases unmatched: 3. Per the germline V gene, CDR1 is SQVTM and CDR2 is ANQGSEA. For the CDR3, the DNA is TGCAGCGTTGAAAACGACAGGGGCACTGAAGCTTTCTTT. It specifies CSVENDRGTEAFF.

The CDR3: CASSLWASQETQYF. DNA for the CDR3: TGTGCCAGCAGTCTCTGGGCCAGCCAAGAGACCCAGTACTTC. The chain couples TRBV25-1 to TRBJ2-5, with D unclear. The CDR3 is made up of 14 amino acids. Germline assignment: CDR1 MGHDK and CDR2 SYGVNS. Trimming took off 5 bases at V and 1 base at J, with 11 bases between the two ends.

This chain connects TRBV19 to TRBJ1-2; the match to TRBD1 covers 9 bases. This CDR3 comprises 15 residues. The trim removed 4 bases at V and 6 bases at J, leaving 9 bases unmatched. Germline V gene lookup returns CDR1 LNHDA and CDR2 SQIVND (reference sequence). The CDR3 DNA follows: TGTGCCAGTAGTAACTTTTGGACAGGGGTCGATGGCTACACCTTC. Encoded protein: CASSNFWTGVDGYTF.

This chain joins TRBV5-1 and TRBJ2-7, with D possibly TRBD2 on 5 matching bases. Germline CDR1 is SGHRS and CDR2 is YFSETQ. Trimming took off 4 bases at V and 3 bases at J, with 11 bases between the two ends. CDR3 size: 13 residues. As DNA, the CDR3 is TGCGCCAGCAGCCCGGACTCAATCTACGAGCAGTACTTC. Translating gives CASSPDSIYEQYF.

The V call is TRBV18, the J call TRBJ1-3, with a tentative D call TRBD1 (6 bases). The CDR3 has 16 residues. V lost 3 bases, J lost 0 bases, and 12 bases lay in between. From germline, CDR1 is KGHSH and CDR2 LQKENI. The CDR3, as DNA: TGTGCCAGCTCACCGAGGGGGATAACCTCTGGAAACACCATATATTTT. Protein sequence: CASSPRGITSGNTIYF.

This chain's CDR3 is CASSPGGQWGYTF. CDR3 coding DNA: TGTGCCAGCAGCCCCGGAGGACAGTGGGGCTACACCTTC. The genes are TRBV11-2 and TRBJ1-2; a possible D gene is TRBD1 (6 bases). Looked up from germline, CDR1 is SGHAT and CDR2 is FQNNGV. V lost 5 bases and J lost 8, with 15 bases in between. This CDR3 region has 13 residues.

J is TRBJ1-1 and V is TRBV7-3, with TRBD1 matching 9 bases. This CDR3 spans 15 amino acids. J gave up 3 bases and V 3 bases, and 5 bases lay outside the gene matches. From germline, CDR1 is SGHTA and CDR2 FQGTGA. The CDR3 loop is CASSFTGGPDTEAFF. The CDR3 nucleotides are TGTGCCAGCAGCTTTACAGGGGGCCCGGACACTGAAGCTTTCTTT.

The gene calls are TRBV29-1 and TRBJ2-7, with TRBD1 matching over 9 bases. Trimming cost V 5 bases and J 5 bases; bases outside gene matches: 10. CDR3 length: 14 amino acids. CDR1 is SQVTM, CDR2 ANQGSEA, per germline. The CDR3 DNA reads TGCAGCGTTCTTCCCCCGGACAGGGGCAACGAGCAGTACTTC. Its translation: CSVLPPDRGNEQYF.

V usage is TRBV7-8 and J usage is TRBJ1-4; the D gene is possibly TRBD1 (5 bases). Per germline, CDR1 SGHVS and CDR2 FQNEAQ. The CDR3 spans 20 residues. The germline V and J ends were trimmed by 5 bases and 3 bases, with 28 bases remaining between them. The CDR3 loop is CASSRAKDKHRELANEKLFF. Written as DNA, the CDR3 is TGTGCCAGCAGCCGAGCGAAGGACAAACACCGCGAGTTGGCTAATGAAAAACTGTTTTTT.

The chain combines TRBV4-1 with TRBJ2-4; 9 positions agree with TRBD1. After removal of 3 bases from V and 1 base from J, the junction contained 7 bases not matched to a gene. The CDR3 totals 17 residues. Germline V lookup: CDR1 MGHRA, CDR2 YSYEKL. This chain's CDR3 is CASSHLQGAAAKNIQYF. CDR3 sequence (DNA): TGCGCCAGCAGCCACCTACAGGGGGCTGCGGCCAAAAACATTCAGTACTTC.

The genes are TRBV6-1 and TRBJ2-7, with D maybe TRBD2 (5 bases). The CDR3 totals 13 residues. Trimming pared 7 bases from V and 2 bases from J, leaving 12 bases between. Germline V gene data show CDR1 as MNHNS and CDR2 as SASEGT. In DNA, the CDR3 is TGTGCCAGCATGACGGACGGGGCCTACGAGCAGTACTTC. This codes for CASMTDGAYEQYF.

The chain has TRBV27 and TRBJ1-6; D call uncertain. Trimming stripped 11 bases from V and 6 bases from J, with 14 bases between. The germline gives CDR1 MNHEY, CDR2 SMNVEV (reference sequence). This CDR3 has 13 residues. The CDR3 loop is CAAGWHTNSPLHF. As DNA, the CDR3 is TGTGCCGCTGGCTGGCATACTAATTCACCCCTCCACTTT.

CDR3 amino acids: CASSGTSGGTDTQYF. As DNA, the CDR3 is TGTGCCAGCAGTGGGACTAGCGGGGGCACAGATACGCAGTATTTT. The chain couples TRBV6-4 to TRBJ2-3, with 12 bases aligning to TRBD2. Germline V gene lookup returns CDR1 MRHNA and CDR2 SNTAGT. With V trimmed by 4 bases and J by 1 base, 0 bases remained unmatched. CDR3 size: 15 residues.

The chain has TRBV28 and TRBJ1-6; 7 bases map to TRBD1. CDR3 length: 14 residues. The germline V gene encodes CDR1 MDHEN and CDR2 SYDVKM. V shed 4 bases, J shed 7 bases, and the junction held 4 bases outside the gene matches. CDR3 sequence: CASSSDRWNSPLHF. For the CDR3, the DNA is TGTGCCAGCAGTTCGGACAGGTGGAATTCACCCCTCCACTTT.

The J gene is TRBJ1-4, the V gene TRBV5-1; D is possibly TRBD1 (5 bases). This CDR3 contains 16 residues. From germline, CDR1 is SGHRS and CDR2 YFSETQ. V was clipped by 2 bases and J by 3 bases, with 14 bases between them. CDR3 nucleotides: TGCGCCAGCAGCTTTGGAAGGGGCGAAGCTAATGAAAAACTGTTTTTT. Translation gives CASSFGRGEANEKLFF.

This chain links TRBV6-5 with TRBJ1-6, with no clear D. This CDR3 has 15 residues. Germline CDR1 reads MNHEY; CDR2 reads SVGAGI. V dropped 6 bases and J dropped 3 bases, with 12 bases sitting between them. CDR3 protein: CASSPGSLYNSPLHF. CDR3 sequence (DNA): TGTGCCAGCAGCCCCGGGTCCCTCTATAATTCACCCCTCCACTTT.

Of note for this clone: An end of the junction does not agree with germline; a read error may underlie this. The CDR3 loop is CASSLTLAGGLNEQFF. CDR3 DNA: TGTGCCAGCAGCCTAACACTAGCGGGGGGGCTCAATGAGCAGTTCTTC. This sequence joins TRBV7-3 and TRBJ2-1, with 13 positions matching TRBD2. Germline values: CDR1 SGHTA, CDR2 FQGTGA. There are 16 residues in the CDR3.

CDR3 sequence reads: CSVVDLRSKKSSNTEAFF. The CDR3 coding sequence is TGCAGCGTTGTAGATCTGAGATCAAAGAAGTCTTCCAACACTGAAGCTTTCTTT. The V and J genes are TRBV29-1 and TRBJ1-1; D remains ambiguous. Trimming took off 4 bases at V and 2 bases at J, with 26 bases between the two ends. This CDR3 is built from 18 residues. Per germline, CDR1 SQVTM and CDR2 ANQGSEA.

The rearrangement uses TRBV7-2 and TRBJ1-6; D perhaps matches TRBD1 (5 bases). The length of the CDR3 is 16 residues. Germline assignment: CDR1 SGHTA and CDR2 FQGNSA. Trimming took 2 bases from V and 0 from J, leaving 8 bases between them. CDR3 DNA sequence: TGTGCCAGCAGCTTATTCGACAGCTCCTATAATTCACCCCTCCACTTT. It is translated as CASSLFDSSYNSPLHF.

CDR3 protein: CASSGQGAGEKLFF. The DNA of the CDR3 is TGTGCCAGCAGCGGACAGGGCGCCGGTGAAAAACTGTTTTTT. The V call is TRBV9, the J call TRBJ1-4, with 7 bases identical to TRBD1. Germline V lookup: CDR1 SGDLS, CDR2 YYNGEE. The CDR3 has 14 amino acids. Trimming at V came to 3 bases and at J to 7 bases, leaving 6 bases not matched to a gene.

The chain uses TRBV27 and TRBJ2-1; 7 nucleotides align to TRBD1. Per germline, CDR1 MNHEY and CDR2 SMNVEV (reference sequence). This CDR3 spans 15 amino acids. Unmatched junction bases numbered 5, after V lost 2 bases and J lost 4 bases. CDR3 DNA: TGTGCCAGCAGTTTACAGTGGGACAGATACAATGAGCAGTTCTTC. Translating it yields CASSLQWDRYNEQFF.

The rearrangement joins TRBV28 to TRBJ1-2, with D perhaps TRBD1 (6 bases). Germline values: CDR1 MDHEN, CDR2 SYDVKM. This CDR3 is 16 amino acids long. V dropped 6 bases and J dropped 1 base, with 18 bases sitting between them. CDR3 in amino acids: CASSYGAGTINYGYTF. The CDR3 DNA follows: TGTGCCAGCAGCTATGGGGCCGGGACAATTAACTATGGCTACACCTTC.